The rows below give T cell receptor beta chains drawn from one sample of a study of shared clonotypes between healthy human individuals. Clones were sequenced by immunoSEQ multiplex PCR, and TCRdb holds only the in-frame ones, with some missing. The table has some 2.1 million clones, approximately 94% seen once. The sequencing sample was made of naive CD8+ T cells sorted from blood. Receptors were obtained from a man aged 18 to 30 in good health. CDR3s include the opening cysteine and the closing phenylalanine or tryptophan. The D gene is left open where the match is weak. Size is stated for part of the rows, as once, few or many counts, or as a class when the clone is expanded.

clone size	D gene	V gene	J gene	CDR3 protein	CDR3 DNA
once	NA	TRBV27	TRBJ1-2	CASSLQGQNYGYTF	TGTGCCAGCAGCCTACAGGGTCAAAACTATGGCTACACCTTC
NA	NA	TRBV27	TRBJ2-3	CASSYSSTDTQYF	TGTGCCAGCAGCTACAGTAGCACAGATACGCAGTATTTT
NA	NA	TRBV4-1	TRBJ2-1	CASSQTAGSGEQFF	TGCGCCAGCAGCCAAACGGCAGGGTCGGGTGAGCAGTTCTTC
few	NA	TRBV5-1	TRBJ1-2	CASSLASRGGTDYGYTF	TGCGCCAGCAGCTTGGCCTCGCGGGGAGGGACTGACTATGGCTACACCTTC
NA	NA	TRBV5-6	TRBJ2-3	CASSPESDEGQYF	TGTGCCAGCAGCCCCGAAAGCGACGAGGGGCAGTATTTT
NA	TRBD2	TRBV27	TRBJ2-7	CASSVAGGAVYEQYF	TGTGCCAGCAGTGTAGCGGGAGGTGCAGTTTACGAGCAGTACTTC
NA	TRBD2	TRBV10-1	TRBJ2-1	CASSERSGGGFHEQFF	TGCGCCAGCAGTGAGAGATCGGGGGGGGGCTTCCATGAGCAGTTCTTC
NA	NA	TRBV5-5	TRBJ2-7	CASTQGTISSYEQYF	TGTGCCAGCACCCAGGGGACTATATCGTCCTACGAGCAGTACTTC
NA	TRBD1	TRBV6-5	TRBJ2-7	CASTSLDRGDYEQYF	TGTGCCAGCACATCTTTGGACAGGGGAGACTACGAGCAGTACTTC
NA	NA	TRBV27	TRBJ1-5	CASSLGISNQPQHF	TGTGCCAGCAGTTTAGGTATTAGCAATCAGCCCCAGCATTTT
NA	NA	TRBV27	TRBJ1-2	CASSSHQSGGHYGYTF	TGTGCCAGCAGTTCACACCAGTCGGGGGGTCACTATGGCTACACCTTC
NA	NA	TRBV7-8	TRBJ2-2	CASSLLEGARTGELFF	TGTGCCAGCAGCCTGTTGGAGGGGGCTCGGACCGGGGAGCTGTTTTTT
NA	TRBD2	TRBV6-5	TRBJ2-7	CASSTRGLAGVEQYF	TGTGCCAGCAGTACCCGGGGACTAGCGGGGGTCGAGCAGTACTTC
NA	TRBD1	TRBV27	TRBJ1-6	CASNPTGAGTPLHF	TGTGCCAGCAATCCGACAGGGGCGGGTACACCCCTCCACTTT
NA	NA	TRBV7-9	TRBJ1-1	CASSSLQPNTEAFF	TGTGCCAGCAGCTCCTTGCAACCGAACACTGAAGCTTTCTTT
NA	TRBD2	TRBV10-1	TRBJ2-3	CASSESPGLYTDTQYF	TGCGCCAGCAGTGAGTCCCCGGGACTATACACAGATACGCAGTATTTT